Listed below are T cell receptor beta chains from one sample, sequenced in a study of T cell repertoires in cytomegalovirus infection. Antigens of these TCRs are unknown. TCRdb reprocessed the reads with MiXCR, giving one entry per CDR3 protein. The table includes hundreds of thousands of distinct CDR3 sequences, 30% to 35% detected once. The material was cultured PBMCs, obtained from culture after CMV antigen stimulation. The receptor source for this set is a human donor in good health (CMV status not recorded). Some clones in this sample may be carry-over from other donors' samples. The CDR3 runs from the conserved cysteine through the conserved F or W. D genes are given only for firm matches. Size tells how often a clone was seen (once, few, many) or the class of an expanded clone, and some rows leave it out.

D gene,clone size,V gene,J gene,CDR3 protein,CDR3 DNA
-,-,TRBV7-2,TRBJ2-1,CASSLGSSFNNEQFF,TGTGCCAGCAGCTTAGGGTCTAGCTTCAACAATGAGCAGTTCTTC
-,many,TRBV7-2,TRBJ1-6,CASSLVLANSPLHF,TGTGCCAGCAGCTTAGTTCTAGCTAATTCACCCCTCCACTTT
-,few,TRBV6-1,TRBJ2-3,CTLADRGADTQYF,TGTACCCTAGCGGATAGGGGGGCAGATACGCAGTATTTT
-,-,TRBV6-2/TRBV6-3,TRBJ2-7,CASALQVGYEQYF,TGTGCCAGCGCCTTACAGGTGGGGTACGAGCAGTACTTC
-,-,TRBV6-6,TRBJ2-7,CASAQVYEQYF,TGTGCCAGCGCACAGGTCTACGAGCAGTACTTC
TRBD2,few,TRBV7-2,TRBJ2-1,CASSSLAGGGYNEQFF,TGTGCCAGCAGTTCCCTAGCGGGAGGGGGGTACAATGAGCAGTTCTTC
-,-,TRBV4-1,TRBJ2-1,CASSQSANLLRNEQFF,TGCGCCAGCAGCCAATCCGCAAATCTCCTGCGGAATGAGCAGTTCTTC
TRBD1,-,TRBV10-3,TRBJ1-2,CAISPTGAGGGYTF,TGTGCCATCAGCCCGACAGGGGCAGGGGGTGGCTACACCTTC
-,-,TRBV4-2,TRBJ2-7,CASSQGHSLYEQYF,TGTGCCAGCAGCCAAGGGCACAGCCTCTACGAGCAGTACTTC
-,few,TRBV7-2,TRBJ1-1,CASSFAGRVDEAFF,TGTGCCAGCAGCTTTGCTGGCAGGGTAGATGAAGCTTTCTTT
TRBD2,-,TRBV15,TRBJ2-1,CATSGASGTPYNEQFF,TGTGCCACCAGCGGAGCTAGCGGGACCCCCTACAATGAGCAGTTCTTC
-,few,TRBV6-6,TRBJ2-1,CASRSGNEGEQFF,TGTGCCAGCAGGTCGGGGAATGAGGGTGAGCAGTTCTTC
-,-,TRBV2,TRBJ1-6,CASKRRGINSPLHF,TGTGCCAGCAAGAGGAGGGGGATTAATTCACCCCTCCACTTT
-,-,TRBV11-3,TRBJ1-1,CASSRRINTEAFF,TGTGCCAGCAGCAGGAGGATAAACACTGAAGCTTTCTTT
TRBD2,few,TRBV20-1,TRBJ2-5,CSAAGTSGGAGETQYF,TGCAGTGCAGCCGGGACTAGCGGGGGGGCTGGGGAGACCCAGTACTTC
TRBD1,-,TRBV20-1,TRBJ2-1,CSAEGRDRAYNEQFF,TGCAGTGCTGAGGGACGTGACAGGGCCTACAATGAGCAGTTCTTC
-,-,TRBV7-2,TRBJ2-3,CASSPREADPTDTQYF,TGTGCCAGCAGTCCCAGGGAAGCGGACCCCACAGATACGCAGTATTTT
TRBD1,few,TRBV12-3/TRBV12-4,TRBJ2-3,CASSSGQGGAGSDTQYF,TGTGCCAGCAGTTCGGGACAGGGGGGGGCCGGGTCAGATACGCAGTATTTT
-,many,TRBV7-2,TRBJ2-5,CASGGSVTGETQYF,TGTGCCAGCGGGGGGAGCGTCACGGGAGAGACCCAGTACTTC
TRBD1,few,TRBV7-8,TRBJ2-1,CASSLTPGQGHNEQFF,TGTGCCAGCAGCTTAACCCCGGGACAGGGCCACAATGAGCAGTTCTTC
TRBD2,-,TRBV3-1,TRBJ2-5,CASSQPASGGEETQYF,TGTGCCAGCAGCCAACCGGCTAGCGGGGGGGAGGAGACCCAGTACTTC
-,few,TRBV7-8,TRBJ1-5,CASSSSPSVGARNQPQHF,TGTGCCAGCAGCTCCTCCCCTAGCGTTGGGGCCCGCAATCAGCCCCAGCATTTT
-,-,TRBV6-5,TRBJ1-3,CASSWGPLEYGNTIYF,TGTGCCAGCAGTTGGGGACCTCTCGAGTATGGAAACACCATATATTTT
TRBD1,-,TRBV4-1,TRBJ1-1,CASSPGGTGEGEAFF,TGCGCCAGCAGCCCCGGCGGGACAGGGGAGGGGGAGGCTTTCTTT
-,-,TRBV20-1,TRBJ1-6,CSAHRDPGNSPLHF,TGCAGTGCACATCGGGACCCAGGAAATTCACCCCTCCACTTT
-,many,TRBV7-2,TRBJ2-1,CASSSKSSYNEQFF,TGTGCCAGCAGCTCGAAGAGCTCCTACAATGAGCAGTTCTTC
-,few,TRBV19,TRBJ1-1,CASIKGDGVNTEAFF,TGTGCCAGTATTAAGGGCGACGGAGTGAACACTGAAGCTTTCTTT
-,-,TRBV2,TRBJ1-1,CASSEEGGGMNTEAFF,TGTGCCAGCAGTGAAGAGGGCGGGGGCATGAACACTGAAGCTTTCTTT
-,many,TRBV7-9,TRBJ2-3,CASSLIGQTTDTQYF,TGTGCCAGCAGCTTAATTGGACAGACAACAGATACGCAGTATTTT
-,few,TRBV4-3,TRBJ2-1,CASSQDNAAAGSFYNEQFF,TGCGCCAGCAGCCAAGATAATGCAGCTGCGGGTTCGTTCTACAATGAGCAGTTCTTC
TRBD1,few,TRBV7-6,TRBJ1-3,CASSLGRGGTISSGNTIYF,TGTGCCAGCAGCTTAGGCAGGGGGGGAACCATCTCCTCTGGAAACACCATATATTTT
-,-,TRBV15,TRBJ2-1,CATSRRSGDNEQFF,TGTGCCACCAGCAGAAGATCCGGGGACAATGAGCAGTTCTTC
-,-,TRBV29-1,TRBJ2-7,CSVGGTAYEQYF,TGCAGCGTAGGAGGGACAGCGTACGAGCAGTACTTC
TRBD2,-,TRBV4-1,TRBJ2-7,CASSQGTSGRASYEQYF,TGCGCCAGCAGCCAGGGGACTAGCGGGAGGGCCAGTTACGAGCAGTACTTC
-,few,TRBV6-2/TRBV6-3,TRBJ2-2,CASSPLKKSTGELFF,TGTGCCAGCAGTCCCCTCAAGAAGAGCACCGGGGAGCTGTTTTTT
-,-,TRBV7-9,TRBJ1-3,CATRDTLRTGNTIYF,TGTGCCACGCGAGACACTCTTCGGACTGGAAACACCATATATTTT
TRBD2,-,TRBV12-3/TRBV12-4,TRBJ2-3,CASSLESRLAGVTQYF,TGTGCCAGCAGTTTAGAGTCGAGGCTAGCGGGAGTTACGCAGTATTTT
-,few,TRBV19,TRBJ1-1,CASSIDRGVNTEAFF,TGTGCCAGTAGTATAGATCGCGGGGTCAACACTGAAGCTTTCTTT
-,-,TRBV6-6,TRBJ1-5,CATRRGRLNQPQHF,TGTGCCACTCGACGAGGACGGCTGAATCAGCCCCAGCATTTT
-,-,TRBV7-9,TRBJ2-1,CASSRVRVGLTNEQFF,TGTGCCAGCAGCCGCGTACGGGTCGGACTCACTAATGAGCAGTTCTTC
-,-,TRBV7-2,TRBJ2-3,CASSLNPGTDTQYF,TGTGCCAGCAGCTTAAATCCCGGCACAGATACGCAGTATTTT
TRBD1,-,TRBV7-9,TRBJ2-3,CASSSGQGTHTQYF,TGTGCCAGCAGCTCGGGACAGGGTACCCATACGCAGTATTTT
-,-,TRBV19,TRBJ2-1,CASTHGQLYNEQFF,TGTGCCAGTACCCACGGACAACTTTACAATGAGCAGTTCTTC
TRBD1,-,TRBV12-3/TRBV12-4,TRBJ1-2,CASSWDRVGYTF,TGTGCCAGCAGTTGGGACAGGGTGGGCTACACCTTC
TRBD2,-,TRBV18,TRBJ2-1,CASSPVPGAGVTYNEQFF,TGTGCCAGCTCGCCTGTCCCTGGGGCGGGGGTCACCTACAATGAGCAGTTCTTC
-,few,TRBV7-9,TRBJ1-4,CASSHVGSATNEKLFF,TGTGCCAGCAGCCACGTGGGGTCTGCAACTAATGAAAAACTGTTTTTT
TRBD2,-,TRBV12-3/TRBV12-4,TRBJ2-1,CASSLGTSGMNEQFF,TGTGCCAGCAGTTTAGGGACTAGCGGGATGAATGAGCAGTTCTTC
-,-,TRBV20-1,TRBJ1-6,CSARDGGQAINSPLHF,TGCAGTGCTAGAGATGGGGGGCAGGCGATAAATTCACCCCTCCACTTT
-,-,TRBV7-4,TRBJ2-1,CASSFPRKANEQFF,TGTGCCAGCAGCTTTCCCAGAAAGGCGAATGAGCAGTTCTTC
TRBD1,few,TRBV10-3,TRBJ1-2,CAISETDRANGYTF,TGTGCCATCAGTGAGACGGACAGGGCTAATGGCTACACCTTC
TRBD1,few,TRBV11-2,TRBJ2-1,CASSRQGPAYNEQFF,TGTGCCAGCAGCCGACAGGGCCCTGCCTACAATGAGCAGTTCTTC
-,once,TRBV19,TRBJ1-4,CASSTPLSEKLFF,TGTGCCAGTAGTACCCCCCTGTCGGAAAAACTGTTTTTT
-,-,TRBV27,TRBJ1-4,CASSRGSVAGYEKLFF,TGTGCCAGCAGTCGAGGCTCGGTGGCGGGTTATGAAAAACTGTTTTTT
TRBD1,-,TRBV7-9,TRBJ2-1,CASSLDRVPNEQFF,TGTGCCAGCAGCCTAGACAGGGTACCCAATGAGCAGTTCTTC